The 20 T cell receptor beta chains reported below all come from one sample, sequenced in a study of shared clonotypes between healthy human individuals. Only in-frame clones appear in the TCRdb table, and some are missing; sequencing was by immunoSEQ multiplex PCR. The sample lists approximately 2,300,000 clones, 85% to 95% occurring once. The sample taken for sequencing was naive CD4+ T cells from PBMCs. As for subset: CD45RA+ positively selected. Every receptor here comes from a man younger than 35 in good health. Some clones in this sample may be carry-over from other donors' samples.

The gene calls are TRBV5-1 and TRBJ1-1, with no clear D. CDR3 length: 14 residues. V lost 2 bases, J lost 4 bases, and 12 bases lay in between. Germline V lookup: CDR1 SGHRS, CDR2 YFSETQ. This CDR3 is CASSLDGLSTEAFF. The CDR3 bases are TGCGCCAGCAGCTTAGACGGTTTATCCACTGAAGCTTTCTTT.

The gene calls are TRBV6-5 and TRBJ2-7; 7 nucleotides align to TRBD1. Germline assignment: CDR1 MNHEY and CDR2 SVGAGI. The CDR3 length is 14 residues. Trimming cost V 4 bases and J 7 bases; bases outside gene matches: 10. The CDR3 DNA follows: TGTGCCAGCAGTTCCCGACAGGGCTGGTGGGAGCAGTACTTC. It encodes CASSSRQGWWEQYF.

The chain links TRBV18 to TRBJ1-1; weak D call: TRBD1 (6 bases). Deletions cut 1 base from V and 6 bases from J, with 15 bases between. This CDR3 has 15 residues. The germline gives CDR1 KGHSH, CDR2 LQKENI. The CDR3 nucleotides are TGTGCCAGCTCACCACTGGGACAAGCAAATCCTGAAGCTTTCTTT. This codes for CASSPLGQANPEAFF.

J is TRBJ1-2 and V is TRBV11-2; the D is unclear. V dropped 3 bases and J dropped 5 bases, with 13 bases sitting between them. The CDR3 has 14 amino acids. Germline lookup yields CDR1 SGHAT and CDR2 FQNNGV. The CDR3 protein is CASSFPDGSYGYTF. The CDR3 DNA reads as TGTGCCAGCAGCTTCCCGGACGGGAGTTATGGCTACACCTTC. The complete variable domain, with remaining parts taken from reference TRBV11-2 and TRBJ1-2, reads EAGVAQSPRYKIIEKRQSVAFWCNPISGHATLYWYQQILGQGPKLLIQFQNNGVVDDSQLPKDRFSAERLKGVDSTLKIQPAKLEDSAVYLCASSFPDGSYGYTFGSGTRLTVV.

CDR3 residues: CASRAQVGAGEQYF. The CDR3 nucleotides are TGTGCCAGCAGGGCTCAGGTGGGGGCCGGGGAGCAGTACTTC. This chain links TRBV27 with TRBJ2-7; TRBD1 is a possible D gene (6 bases). The length of the CDR3 is 14 residues. CDR1 MNHEY and CDR2 SMNVEV come from the germline V gene (reference sequence). Trimming stripped 6 bases from V and 7 bases from J, with 19 bases between.

CDR3 region: CASSQRGSSYEQYF. Here the CDR3 DNA reads TGCGCCAGCAGCCAGCGGGGGAGCTCCTACGAGCAGTACTTC. The chain uses TRBV5-1 and TRBJ2-7, with TRBD2 identical over 8 bases. Germline V gene sequence: CDR1 SGHRS, CDR2 YFSETQ. Trimming took 4 bases from V and 0 from J; bases not matched to a gene: 3. The CDR3 totals 14 residues.

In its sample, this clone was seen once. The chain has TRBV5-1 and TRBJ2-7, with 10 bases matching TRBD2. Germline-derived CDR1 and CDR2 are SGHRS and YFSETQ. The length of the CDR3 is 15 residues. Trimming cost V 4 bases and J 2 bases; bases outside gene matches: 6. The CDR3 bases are TGCGCCAGCAGCGCAGGACTAGCGGCAACCTACGAGCAGTACTTC. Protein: CASSAGLAATYEQYF.

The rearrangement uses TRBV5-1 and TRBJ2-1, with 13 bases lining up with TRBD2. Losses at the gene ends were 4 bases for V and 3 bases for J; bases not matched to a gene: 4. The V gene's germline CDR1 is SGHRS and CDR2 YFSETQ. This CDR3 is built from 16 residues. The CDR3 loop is CASSHGLAGVYNEQFF. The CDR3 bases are TGCGCCAGCAGCCACGGACTAGCGGGGGTCTACAATGAGCAGTTCTTC.

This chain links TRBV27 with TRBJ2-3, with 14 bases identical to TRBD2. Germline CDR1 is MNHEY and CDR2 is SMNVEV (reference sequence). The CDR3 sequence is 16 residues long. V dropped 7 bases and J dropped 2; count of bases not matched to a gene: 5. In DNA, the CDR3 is TGTGCCAGCAACAGACTAGCGGGAGGGACCACAGATACGCAGTATTTT. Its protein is CASNRLAGGTTDTQYF.

As DNA, the CDR3 is TGCGCCAGCAGCCAGAGGACAGACGAGTTCGCAGATACGCAGTATTTT. Its translation: CASSQRTDEFADTQYF. The chain links TRBV4-1 to TRBJ2-3; possibly TRBD1 for D (6 bases). Germline V gene sequence: CDR1 MGHRA, CDR2 YSYEKL. CDR3 length equals 16 residues. V gave up 3 bases and J gave up 4 bases, with 17 bases separating them.

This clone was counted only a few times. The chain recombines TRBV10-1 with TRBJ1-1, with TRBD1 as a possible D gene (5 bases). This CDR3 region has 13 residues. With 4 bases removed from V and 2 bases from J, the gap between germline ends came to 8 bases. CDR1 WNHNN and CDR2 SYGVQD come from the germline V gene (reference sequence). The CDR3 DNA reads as TGCGCCAGCAGTGTCCAGGGAAACACTGAAGCTTTCTTT. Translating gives CASSVQGNTEAFF.

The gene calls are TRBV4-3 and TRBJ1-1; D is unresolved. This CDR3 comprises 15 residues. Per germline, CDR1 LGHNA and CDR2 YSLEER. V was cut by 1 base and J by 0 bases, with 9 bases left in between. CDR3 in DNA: TGCGCCAGCAGCCAAGCCTCGGTCTTGAACACTGAAGCTTTCTTT. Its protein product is CASSQASVLNTEAFF.

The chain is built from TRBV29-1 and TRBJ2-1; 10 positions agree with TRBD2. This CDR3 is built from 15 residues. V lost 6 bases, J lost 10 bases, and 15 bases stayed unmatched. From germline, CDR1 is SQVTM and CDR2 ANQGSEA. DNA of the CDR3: TGCAGCGTGTTCCGGAGCGGGGGGGTCAAAGACGAGCAGTTCTTC. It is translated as CSVFRSGGVKDEQFF.

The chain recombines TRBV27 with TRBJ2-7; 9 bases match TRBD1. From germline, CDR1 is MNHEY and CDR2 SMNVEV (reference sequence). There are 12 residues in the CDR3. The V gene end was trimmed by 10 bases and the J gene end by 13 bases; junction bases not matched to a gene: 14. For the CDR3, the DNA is TGTGCCATCCCGGCCGGGGGACAGGGAGCATACTTC. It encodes CAIPAGGQGAYF.

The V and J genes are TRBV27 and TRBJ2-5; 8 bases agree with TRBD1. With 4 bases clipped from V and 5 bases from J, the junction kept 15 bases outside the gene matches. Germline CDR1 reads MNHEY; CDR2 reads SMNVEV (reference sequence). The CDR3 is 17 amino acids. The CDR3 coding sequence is TGTGCCAGCAGTTCCCAGACAGGGGCAGGGATTTTCGAGACCCAGTACTTC. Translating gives CASSSQTGAGIFETQYF.

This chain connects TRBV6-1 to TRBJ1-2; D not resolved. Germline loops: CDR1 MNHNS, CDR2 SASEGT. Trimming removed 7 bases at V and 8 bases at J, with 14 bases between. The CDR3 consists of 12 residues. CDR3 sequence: CASKTSLNGYTF. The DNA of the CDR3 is TGTGCCAGCAAAACCAGCCTCAACGGCTACACCTTC.

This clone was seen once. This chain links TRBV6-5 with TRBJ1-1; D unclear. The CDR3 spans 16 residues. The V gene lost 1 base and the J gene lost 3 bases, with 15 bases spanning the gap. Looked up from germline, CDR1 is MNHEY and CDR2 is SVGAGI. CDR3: CASSYYGIGYDTEAFF. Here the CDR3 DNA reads TGTGCCAGCAGTTACTACGGGATCGGATATGACACTGAAGCTTTCTTT.

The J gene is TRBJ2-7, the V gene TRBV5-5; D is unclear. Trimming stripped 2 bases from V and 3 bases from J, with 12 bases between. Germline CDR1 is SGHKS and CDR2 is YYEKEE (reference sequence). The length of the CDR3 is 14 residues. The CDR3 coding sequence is TGTGCCAGCAGCTTAGGTATAGGCAACTACGAGCAGTACTTC. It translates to CASSLGIGNYEQYF.

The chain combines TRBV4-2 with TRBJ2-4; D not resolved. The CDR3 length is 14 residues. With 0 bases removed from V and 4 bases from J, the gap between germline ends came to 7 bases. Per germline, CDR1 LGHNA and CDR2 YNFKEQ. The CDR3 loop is CASSQDLRKNIQYF. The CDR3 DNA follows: TGTGCCAGCAGCCAAGATCTTAGGAAAAACATTCAGTACTTC.

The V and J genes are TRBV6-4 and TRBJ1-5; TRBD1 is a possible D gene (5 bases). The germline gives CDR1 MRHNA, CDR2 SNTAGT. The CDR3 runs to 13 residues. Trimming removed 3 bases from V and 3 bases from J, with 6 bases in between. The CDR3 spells CASSEQVNQPQHF. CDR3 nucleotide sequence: TGTGCCAGCAGTGAACAGGTCAATCAGCCCCAGCATTTT.